This T cell receptor beta chain originates from a study of beta chain features in type 1 diabetes. General study findings and limits: Reduced insertions and increased deletions marked VDJ junctions in type 1 diabetes patients. Comparison showed that naive, central memory and Treg TCRB repertoires appeared more similar among patients than among healthy donors.

At least ten counts were recorded for this clone. Its antigen is not known. Populations isolated by sorting all had purity greater than 95%. The sequenced template was cDNA made from the entire isolated RNA. TCRdb's copy holds only in-frame clones and misses some; the assay was immunoSEQ multiplex PCR. The sample has about 320,000 clones, around 15% seen once. V shed 7 bases, J shed 6 bases, and the junction held 8 bases outside the gene matches. There are 14 residues in the CDR3. In germline, CDR1 is LNHDA, CDR2 SQIVND (reference sequence). The chain combines TRBV19 with TRBJ1-5, with 8 nucleotides matching TRBD1. The specimen sequenced was central memory CD4+ T cells from blood. This receptor was taken from a man aged 25 to 40 in good health. The DNA of the CDR3 is TGTGCCAGTACAGGCAGGGGGCTATCTCAGCCCCAGCATTTT. It yields the protein CASTGRGLSQPQHF.